This record concerns one T cell receptor (beta chain) sequence. The target antigen is unknown. These data come from a study of cytomegalovirus exposure and HLA in healthy donors. The germline gives CDR1 LNHDA, CDR2 SQIVND (reference sequence). V lost 9 bases, J lost 0 bases, and 5 bases stayed unmatched. The CDR3 consists of 14 residues. The study's findings and limits: There were several of the most significant clusters that appeared linked to common viral pathogens in a later analysis. In a later analysis, V- and J-gene trimming of beta chains associated with a DCLRE1C missense variant, replicated independently. For presence/absence analyses, sequencing depth was assumed to be roughly uniform across donors.

In the PCR, 60 Vbeta and 13 Jbeta primers were used. Produced via immunoSEQ multiplex PCR; TCRdb's table is partial and in-frame only. This repertoire shows 150,000 or so clones, 80% found once; its top ten account for around 13%. The rearrangement links TRBV19 to TRBJ1-5; 7 nucleotides align to TRBD1. The TCR was taken from a man under 40 in good health and CMV-seropositive. Sequencing was carried out using PBMCs. CDR3 region: CASTGVYSNQPQHF. The CDR3 DNA reads TGTGCCAGCACAGGGGTATATAGCAATCAGCCCCAGCATTTT.